Following are 18 T cell receptor beta chains from one sample sequenced in a study of identical twins. TCRdb redid the calling of the 5' RACE reads with MiXCR, one entry per CDR3 protein. The repertoire holds 400,000 to 550,000 distinct CDR3 sequences, with about 24% as singletons. These data were also filed under a second study, of T cells expressing NK-cell markers.

Sequenced input: CD4+ T cells sorted from blood. The receptors stem from a woman between 18 and 29 years old in good health.

This chain connects TRBV20-1 to TRBJ1-4; no clear D gene. CDR1 is DFQATT, CDR2 SNEGSKA, per germline (reference sequence). V lost 1 base and J 8 bases, leaving 14 bases between the germline ends. CDR3 length: 14 residues. For the CDR3, the DNA is TGCAGTGCTAGAGTGCCGACTGGAGGCGAAAAACTGTTTTTT. It yields the protein CSARVPTGGEKLFF.

The V and J genes are TRBV25-1 and TRBJ2-1; 7 bases align to TRBD1. Germline assignment: CDR1 MGHDK and CDR2 SYGVNS. V was clipped by 4 bases and J by 4 bases; unmatched bases: 4. This CDR3 has 14 residues. The CDR3 region has the DNA TGTGCCAGCAGTGGACGACAGGGATACAATGAGCAGTTCTTC. Translated, it gives CASSGRQGYNEQFF. The entire variable domain, with the rest obtained from reference TRBV25-1 and TRBJ2-1, is as follows: EADIYQTPRYLVIGTGKKITLECSQTMGHDKMYWYQQDPGMELHLIHYSYGVNSTEKGDLSSESTVSRIRTEHFPLTLESARPSHTSQYLCASSGRQGYNEQFFGPGTRLTVL.

The V gene is TRBV15, the J gene TRBJ2-4, with D maybe TRBD2 (5 bases). The CDR3 is 13 residues long. V lost 0 bases to trimming and J lost 6 bases, with 6 bases between them. CDR1 LNHNV and CDR2 YYDKDF come from the germline V gene (reference sequence). The CDR3 coding sequence is TGTGCCACCAGCAGAGATGCGGGAAACATTCAGTACTTC. It yields the protein CATSRDAGNIQYF.

The table lists this clonotype with many counts. The chain combines TRBV5-1 with TRBJ2-7; TRBD1 is a possible D gene (6 bases). V gave up 5 bases and J gave up 5 bases, with 17 bases separating them. The germline V gene encodes CDR1 SGHRS and CDR2 YFSETQ. The CDR3 length is 14 residues. The CDR3 sequence is CASSFTTGTDEQYF. The CDR3 bases are TGCGCCAGCAGTTTTACTACAGGGACCGACGAGCAGTACTTC.

This clonotype has a handful of counts. The chain carries TRBV28 and TRBJ2-4; D possibly corresponds to TRBD1 (5 bases). The germline V gene has CDR1 MDHEN and CDR2 SYDVKM. The CDR3 runs 14 residues. Trimming removed 3 bases from V and 8 bases from J, with 14 bases in between. The CDR3 sequence is CASSLGQAIHIQYF. Here the CDR3 DNA reads TGTGCCAGCAGTTTGGGGCAGGCTATACACATTCAGTACTTC.

This clonotype has only one observation. The genes are TRBV6-2 or TRBV6-3 and TRBJ2-7; TRBD2 aligns across 8 bases. The V and J ends lost 6 bases and 0 bases, in that order; junction bases with no gene match: 10. This CDR3 comprises 16 residues. The germline gives CDR1 MNHEY, CDR2 SVGEGT. The CDR3 reads CASSYPGRGDSYEQYF. DNA of the CDR3: TGTGCCAGCAGCTACCCCGGGAGGGGGGACTCCTACGAGCAGTACTTC.

The chain has TRBV29-1 and TRBJ2-7; D may be TRBD2 (5 bases). The CDR3 covers 12 residues. V was shortened by 1 base and J by 5 bases, with 9 bases between the two germline ends. Germline lookup yields CDR1 SQVTM and CDR2 ANQGSEA. This CDR3 is CSVEAGSNEQYF. The CDR3 DNA is TGCAGCGTTGAAGCGGGGTCCAACGAGCAGTACTTC.

This clonotype has only a few counts. The chain combines TRBV6-6 with TRBJ1-2, with TRBD1 as a possible D gene (5 bases). CDR3 length equals 13 residues. CDR1 MNHNY and CDR2 SVGAGI come from the germline V gene (reference sequence). V was clipped by 8 bases and J by 2 bases, with 12 bases between them. CDR3: CASAGGKNYGYTF. CDR3 nucleotides: TGTGCCAGCGCCGGGGGGAAGAACTATGGCTACACCTTC.

Only a few counts were recorded for this clonotype. The chain recombines TRBV20-1 with TRBJ2-7; 8 nucleotides line up with TRBD2. V lost 6 bases to trimming and J lost 4 bases; unmatched junction nucleotides: 17. CDR1 and CDR2 from the germline V gene are DFQATT and SNEGSKA (reference sequence). The CDR3 sequence is 16 residues long. CDR3 sequence: CSALTGGLIASYEQYF. CDR3 bases: TGCAGTGCCCTTACGGGGGGGCTCATAGCTTCTTACGAGCAGTACTTC.

The table lists this clonotype with many counts. The rearrangement joins TRBV20-1 to TRBJ2-5; 9 bases are a match to TRBD1. The V segment lost 3 bases and the J segment 1 base; nucleotides outside the gene matches: 3. CDR3 length: 14 amino acids. Per the germline V gene, CDR1 is DFQATT and CDR2 is SNEGSKA (reference sequence). The CDR3 sequence: CSASDRGFQETQYF. DNA for the CDR3: TGCAGTGCTAGTGACAGGGGGTTCCAAGAGACCCAGTACTTC.

The rearrangement uses TRBV20-1 and TRBJ1-2; D call uncertain. The CDR3 consists of 13 residues. In germline, CDR1 is DFQATT, CDR2 SNEGSKA (reference sequence). Trimming removed 5 bases at V and 0 bases at J, with 10 bases between. The CDR3 region has the DNA TGCAGTGCTTCCAGTGTGCCTAACTATGGCTACACCTTC. Translated: CSASSVPNYGYTF.

The V and J genes are TRBV10-3 and TRBJ2-2; the match to TRBD1 covers 8 bases. Germline lookup yields CDR1 ENHRY and CDR2 SYGVKD. This CDR3 region has 13 residues. The ends lost 11 bases at V and 1 base at J; junction bases unmatched: 3. Here the CDR3 reads CAVDRGNTGELFF. In DNA, the CDR3 is TGTGCCGTCGACAGGGGGAACACCGGGGAGCTGTTTTTT.

The chain employs TRBV10-2 and TRBJ2-7, with 10 bases aligning to TRBD1. Trimming removed 3 bases from V and 5 bases from J; junction bases left unmatched: 7. CDR1 and CDR2 from the germline V gene are WSHSY and SAAADI. This CDR3 contains 15 residues. The CDR3 reads CASSDYRDRGNEQYF. CDR3 DNA: TGCGCCAGCAGTGACTACCGGGACAGGGGCAACGAGCAGTACTTC.

This clonotype turned up a few times. The J gene is TRBJ2-7, the V gene TRBV29-1, with D possibly TRBD1 on 5 matching bases. Germline V gives CDR1 SQVTM, CDR2 ANQGSEA. This CDR3 is built from 16 residues. V gave up 7 bases and J gave up 0 bases, with 22 bases separating them. CDR3 DNA: TGCAGCGCCCGGCTGTCGGACACCCGTTACTCCTACGAGCAGTACTTC. It specifies CSARLSDTRYSYEQYF.

A note on this clonotype: Germline is not matched at one junction end, which may reflect a read error. DNA for the CDR3: TGTGCCAGCAGGAATAGGGAGCAAGCTTTCTTC. It translates to CASRNREQAFF. J is TRBJ1-1 and V is TRBV7-8; D uncertain. From germline, CDR1 is SGHVS and CDR2 FQNEAQ. CDR3 length equals 11 residues.

J is TRBJ2-3 and V is TRBV20-1; either TRBD1 or TRBD2 may fit D (5 bases each). CDR1 DFQATT and CDR2 SNEGSKA come from the germline V gene (reference sequence). V was pared by 6 bases and J by 2 bases, with 12 bases between. The length of the CDR3 is 13 residues. The CDR3 DNA is TGCAGTGCCACCCGGGGCCACACAGATACGCAGTATTTT. This gives the protein CSATRGHTDTQYF.

This rearrangement joins TRBV12-3 or TRBV12-4 to TRBJ1-1, with a tentative D call TRBD1 (5 bases). V lost 7 bases and J lost 7, with 16 bases in between. The CDR3 spans 13 residues. CDR3 region: CASTLLGQSEAFF. In DNA form, the CDR3 reads TGTGCCAGCACCCTCTTGGGGCAGAGTGAAGCTTTCTTT.

The rearrangement links TRBV15 to TRBJ2-5; D gene uncertain. Germline lookup yields CDR1 LNHNV and CDR2 YYDKDF (reference sequence). V lost 0 bases, J lost 5 bases, and 4 bases lay in between. The CDR3 is made up of 12 amino acids. In nucleotides, the CDR3 is TGTGCCACCAGCAGAGAGTGGGAGACCCAGTACTTC. Its protein is CATSREWETQYF.